This T cell receptor (beta chain) came from a study of cytomegalovirus exposure and HLA in healthy donors. The PCR ran on 60 Vbeta and 13 Jbeta primers. Sequencing was performed with immunoSEQ multiplex PCR; in TCRdb, only in-frame clones are kept and a portion is missing. The sample contains 250,000 or so clones, approximately 91% of which appear only once. The sequenced sample consisted of PBMCs. This receptor was identified in a girl aged 2-10 years in good health and CMV-seronegative.

The CDR3 is CASRTGRVGWEPQHF. CDR3 nucleotides: TGTGCCAGCAGGACGGGTCGGGTTGGTTGGGAGCCCCAGCATTTT. The chain is built from TRBV28 and TRBJ1-5; D remains unclear. CDR1 and CDR2 from the germline V gene are MDHEN and SYDVKM. CDR3 size: 15 residues. V was trimmed by 6 bases and J by 8 bases, leaving 20 bases between them.